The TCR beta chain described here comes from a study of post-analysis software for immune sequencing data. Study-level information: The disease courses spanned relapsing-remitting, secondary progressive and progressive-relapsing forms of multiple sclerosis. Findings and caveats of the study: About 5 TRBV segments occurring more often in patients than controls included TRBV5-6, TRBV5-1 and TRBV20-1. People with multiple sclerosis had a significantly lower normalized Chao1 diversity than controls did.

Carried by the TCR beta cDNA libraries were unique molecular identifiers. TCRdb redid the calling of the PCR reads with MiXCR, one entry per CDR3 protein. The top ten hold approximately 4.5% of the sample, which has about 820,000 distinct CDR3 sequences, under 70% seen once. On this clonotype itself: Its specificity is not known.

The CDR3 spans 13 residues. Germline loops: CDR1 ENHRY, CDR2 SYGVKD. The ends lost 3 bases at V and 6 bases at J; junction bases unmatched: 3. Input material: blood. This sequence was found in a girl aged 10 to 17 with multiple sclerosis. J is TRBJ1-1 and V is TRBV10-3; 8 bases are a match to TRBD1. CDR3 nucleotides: TGTGCCATCAGTGAAGGGACAGGCGCTGAAGCTTTCTTT. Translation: CAISEGTGAEAFF.